This TCR beta chain was profiled in a study of T cell responses to AZD1222 COVID-19 vaccine. Measured with immunoSEQ multiplex PCR; TCRdb has only the in-frame clones, and not every one. There are roughly 70,000 clones in the sample; 75% to 90% occur only once, and 7% to 10% lies in the top ten. Pooled in the analysis were second doses at about 4 or about 12 weeks. The receptor comes from an adult who received the AZD1222 COVID-19 vaccine. The sequences come from peripheral blood, collected 28 days after the second AZD1222 dose.

The CDR3 DNA sequence: TGTGCCAGCAGCTCGCCGTGGGACCGGAGTAATGAAAAACTGTTTTTT. Translation: CASSSPWDRSNEKLFF. V is TRBV7-9 and J is TRBJ1-4, with a tentative D call TRBD1 (5 bases). Deletions cut 4 bases from V and 4 bases from J, with 16 bases between. CDR1 is SEHNR and CDR2 is FQNEAQ in the germline V gene (reference sequence). This CDR3 region has 16 residues. Based on the CDR3 plus reference TRBV7-9 and TRBJ1-4, the full variable domain is DTGVSQNPRHKITKRGQNVTFRCDPISEHNRLYWYRQTLGQGPEFLTYFQNEAQLEKSRLLSDRFSAERPKGSFSTLEIQRTEQGDSAMYLCASSSPWDRSNEKLFFGSGTQLSVL.